Shown below are 26 T cell receptor beta chains from a single sample sequenced in a study of graft-versus-host responses after intestinal transplantation. What these receptors recognize is not known. Profiling relied on immunoSEQ multiplex PCR, and the TCRdb table lists in-frame clones only, not all of them. Here the sample spans about 88,000 clones, 90% being singletons. The sequenced sample was unstimulated CD4+ T cells sorted from spleen or lymph node cells, obtained before intestinal transplant. These receptors were collected from a human donor who received an intestinal transplant.

The chain employs TRBV6-1 and TRBJ1-1; TRBD1 might be the D (5 bases). The CDR3 spans 13 residues. The V gene's germline CDR1 is MNHNS and CDR2 SASEGT. The V gene lost 2 bases and the J gene lost 7 bases, with 11 bases spanning the gap. The CDR3 sequence is CASSERGGDEAFF. CDR3 coding DNA: TGTGCCAGCAGTGAACGCGGAGGGGATGAAGCTTTCTTT.

The CDR3 loop is CASSRGAYYNEQFF. The CDR3 DNA sequence: TGTGCCAGTAGTCGGGGGGCCTACTACAATGAGCAGTTCTTC. The chain has TRBV19 and TRBJ2-1, with D tentatively TRBD2 (7 bases). Trimming left V 5 bases short and J 3 bases short, with 11 bases between. In germline, CDR1 is LNHDA, CDR2 SQIVND (reference sequence). This CDR3 is built from 14 residues.

V and J are TRBV7-8 and TRBJ1-2; TRBD1 is a possible D gene (5 bases). Trimming removed 10 bases at V and 8 bases at J, with 17 bases between. CDR1 and CDR2 (germline): SGHVS, FQNEAQ. CDR3 length equals 12 residues. CDR3 region: CATYWGGRGYTF. CDR3 bases: TGTGCCACCTATTGGGGGGGGAGAGGCTACACCTTC.

The chain combines TRBV19 with TRBJ2-1, with 7 bases matching TRBD2. The CDR3 sequence is 15 residues long. Trimming removed 4 bases from V and 4 bases from J; junction bases left unmatched: 7. Looked up from germline, CDR1 is LNHDA and CDR2 is SQIVND (reference sequence). DNA of the CDR3: TGTGCCAGTAGTACTACCGGGACTACATACAATGAGCAGTTCTTC. Amino acid sequence: CASSTTGTTYNEQFF.

V usage is TRBV5-1 and J usage is TRBJ2-7, with 10 bases aligning to TRBD1. This CDR3 spans 16 amino acids. Germline V lookup: CDR1 SGHRS, CDR2 YFSETQ. The V gene end was trimmed by 3 bases and the J gene end by 3 bases; junction bases not matched to a gene: 9. The CDR3 sequence: CASSSSDRGGFYEQYF. CDR3 coding DNA: TGCGCCAGCAGCTCCTCGGACAGGGGGGGTTTCTACGAGCAGTACTTC.

The genes are TRBV7-3 and TRBJ2-3; a possible D gene is TRBD1 (5 bases). From germline, CDR1 is SGHTA and CDR2 FQGTGA. Trimming removed 3 bases from V and 6 bases from J, with 10 bases in between. This CDR3 has 13 amino acids. The CDR3 sequence is CASSLKKGDTQYF. CDR3 coding DNA: TGTGCCAGCAGCTTGAAGAAGGGGGATACGCAGTATTTT.

The chain employs TRBV7-8 and TRBJ1-1; D is perhaps TRBD1 (5 bases). Germline V CDR1 and CDR2: SGHVS, FQNEAQ. The CDR3 contains 14 residues. The V end lost 10 bases, the J end lost 4 bases, and 19 bases lay between the germline ends. CDR3 amino acids: CATNRRGVGTEAFF. The CDR3 DNA is TGTGCCACCAACAGGAGGGGAGTCGGCACTGAAGCTTTCTTT.

V and J are TRBV5-1 and TRBJ1-1, with 7 bases matching TRBD1. CDR1 and CDR2 from the germline V gene are SGHRS and YFSETQ. With 6 bases clipped from V and 8 bases from J, the junction kept 10 bases outside the gene matches. The CDR3 sequence is 13 residues long. For the CDR3, the DNA is TGCGCCAGCAACGAAGACAGGGCCTTAGAAGCTTTCTTT. Its protein product is CASNEDRALEAFF.

The CDR3 sequence: CASSVGGSGRVNYGYTF. The CDR3 DNA follows: TGTGCCAGCAGCGTCGGCGGATCAGGCAGGGTTAACTATGGCTACACCTTC. This chain connects TRBV7-2 to TRBJ1-2, with D perhaps TRBD1 (5 bases). Germline V lookup: CDR1 SGHTA, CDR2 FQGNSA. V was clipped by 5 bases and J by 1 base, with 20 bases between them. This CDR3 region has 17 residues. The full variable domain, rest sourced from reference TRBV7-2 and TRBJ1-2, is GAGVSQSPSNKVTEKGKDVELRCDPISGHTALYWYRQSLGQGLEFLIYFQGNSAPDKSGLPSDRFSAERTGGSVSTLTIQRTQQEDSAVYLCASSVGGSGRVNYGYTFGSGTRLTVV.

The J gene is TRBJ1-1, the V gene TRBV19; D remains ambiguous. The CDR3 sequence is 13 residues long. CDR1 is LNHDA and CDR2 is SQIVND in the germline V gene (reference sequence). V was pared by 2 bases and J by 8 bases, with 12 bases between. The chain's CDR3 is CASSIFWGAEAFF. The CDR3 DNA reads TGTGCCAGTAGTATATTTTGGGGAGCAGAAGCTTTCTTT.

The rearrangement links TRBV4-1 to TRBJ2-5; D may be TRBD2 (6 bases). The V end was cut by 2 bases, the J end by 6 bases, with 19 bases between. CDR1 and CDR2 (germline): MGHRA, YSYEKL. The CDR3 spans 16 residues. This chain's CDR3 is CASSQSATSSPKTQYF. CDR3 sequence (DNA): TGCGCCAGCAGCCAAAGCGCTACTAGCTCCCCCAAGACCCAGTACTTC.

The chain uses TRBV4-1 and TRBJ1-3; unclear D gene. The CDR3 loop spans 17 amino acids. Trimming took off 4 bases at V and 0 bases at J, with 16 bases between the two ends. Per the germline V gene, CDR1 is MGHRA and CDR2 is YSYEKL. DNA for the CDR3: TGCGCCAGCAGCCCAAAGCCCCAGTGGAGCTCTGGAAACACCATATATTTT. Residues: CASSPKPQWSSGNTIYF.

A note on this clone: This is likely a read error, given that the CDR3 carries no conserved phenylalanine or tryptophan at its end. The chain combines TRBV5-6 with TRBJ1-2; TRBD1 matches at 10 bases. The CDR3 totals 16 residues. Germline trimming cut 4 bases from V and 0 bases from J; bases unmatched to any gene: 6. The germline V gene encodes CDR1 SGHDT and CDR2 YYEEEE. The CDR3 region has the DNA TGTGCCAGCAGCGCCTGGACAGGGGGGCCTAACTATGGCTACACCCTC. Residues: CASSAWTGGPNYGYTL.

This chain uses TRBV6-6 with TRBJ2-6; D unresolved. The germline V and J ends were trimmed by 4 bases and 8 bases, with 12 bases remaining between them. CDR1 MNHNY and CDR2 SVGAGI come from the germline V gene (reference sequence). The CDR3 totals 14 residues. Here the CDR3 DNA reads TGTGCCAGCAGTTTGGGCACTCTAACCAACGTCCTGACTTTC. Translating it yields CASSLGTLTNVLTF.

V is TRBV7-9 and J is TRBJ2-1, with D perhaps TRBD2 (5 bases). CDR1 SEHNR and CDR2 FQNEAQ come from the germline V gene (reference sequence). The CDR3 runs 11 residues. The V end lost 5 bases, the J end lost 10 bases, and 9 bases lay between the germline ends. CDR3 amino acids: CASSQRGEQFF. The DNA of the CDR3 is TGTGCCAGCAGCCAACGGGGAGAGCAGTTCTTC.

The rearrangement joins TRBV4-1 to TRBJ2-2; 13 bases are shared with TRBD2. Germline-derived CDR1 and CDR2 are MGHRA and YSYEKL. The CDR3 is made up of 18 amino acids. After removal of 4 bases from V and 4 bases from J, the junction contained 9 bases not matched to a gene. The CDR3 nucleotides read TGCGCCAGCAGCCCACTAGCGGGGGGGCAGTTGAGCACCGGGGAGCTGTTTTTT. It encodes CASSPLAGGQLSTGELFF.

The rearrangement joins TRBV2 to TRBJ1-1, with a possible D match to TRBD1 (6 bases). Between the trimmed V and J ends, which lost 9 bases and 1 base, there was a span of 15 bases. There are 14 residues in the CDR3. Per germline, CDR1 SNHLY and CDR2 FYNNEI. CDR3 in DNA: TGTGCCAGTAGAATGGGAGGGGGGAACACTGAAGCTTTCTTT. This gives the protein CASRMGGGNTEAFF.

This chain links TRBV18 with TRBJ1-5, with D possibly being TRBD1 (6 bases). V was clipped by 4 bases and J by 7 bases, with 17 bases between them. The CDR3 extends over 15 amino acids. Looked up from germline, CDR1 is KGHSH and CDR2 is LQKENI. The CDR3 loop reads CASSLTPQGGQPQHF. CDR3 nucleotides: TGTGCCAGCTCACTTACCCCACAGGGTGGGCAGCCCCAGCATTTT.

V gene TRBV15 combines with J gene TRBJ1-2, with TRBD1 matching 11 bases. The CDR3 contains 17 residues. The ends lost 1 base at V and 3 bases at J; junction bases unmatched: 7. Per the germline V gene, CDR1 is LNHNV and CDR2 is YYDKDF (reference sequence). The CDR3 spells CATSRAGQGVVDYGYTF. CDR3 bases: TGTGCCACCAGCAGAGCGGGACAGGGGGTGGTCGACTATGGCTACACCTTC.

This clone showed up just once. The chain carries TRBV15 and TRBJ2-4; the D is unclear. Germline V lookup: CDR1 LNHNV, CDR2 YYDKDF (reference sequence). Trimming pared 7 bases from V and 0 bases from J, leaving 13 bases between. This CDR3 has 15 amino acids. For the CDR3, the DNA is TGTGCCACCACTGGGCAGTTAGTAGCCAAAAACATTCAGTACTTC. This encodes CATTGQLVAKNIQYF.

The chain employs TRBV9 and TRBJ1-1; a possible D gene is TRBD1 (6 bases). The CDR3 runs 15 residues. Germline V gene data show CDR1 as SGDLS and CDR2 as YYNGEE. V lost 1 base and J 1 base, leaving 11 bases between the germline ends. In nucleotides, the CDR3 is TGTGCCAGCAGCGTATTAGGACAGCAGAACACTGAAGCTTTCTTT. This gives the protein CASSVLGQQNTEAFF. Supplemented by reference TRBV9 and TRBJ1-1, the full variable domain reads DSGVTQTPKHLITATGQRVTLRCSPRSGDLSVYWYQQSLDQGLQFLIQYYNGEERAKGNILERFSAQQFPDLHSELNLSSLELGDSALYFCASSVLGQQNTEAFFGQGTRLTVV.

The J gene is TRBJ2-6, the V gene TRBV9; D remains ambiguous. The length of the CDR3 is 14 residues. Per germline, CDR1 SGDLS and CDR2 YYNGEE. Between the trimmed V and J ends, which lost 2 bases and 0 bases, there was a span of 3 bases. CDR3 region: CASSVISGANVLTF. In nucleotides, the CDR3 is TGTGCCAGCAGCGTTATCTCTGGGGCCAACGTCCTGACTTTC.

V is TRBV2 and J is TRBJ1-2; D unclear. V was trimmed by 6 bases and J by 7 bases, leaving 18 bases between them. The germline V gene encodes CDR1 SNHLY and CDR2 FYNNEI. This CDR3 is built from 14 residues. As DNA, the CDR3 is TGTGCCAGCAGCACCCAAGGGCAGGAGGGTGGCTACACCTTC. Residues: CASSTQGQEGGYTF.

This clone has just a few counts. The chain recombines TRBV2 with TRBJ1-1; TRBD1 agrees at 7 bases. Germline CDR1 is SNHLY and CDR2 is FYNNEI. The V gene end was trimmed by 6 bases and the J gene end by 10 bases; junction bases not matched to a gene: 5. This CDR3 region has 11 residues. As DNA, the CDR3 is TGTGCCAGCAGCAGGGACAGCGGAGCTTTCTTT. Its protein product is CASSRDSGAFF.

The chain has TRBV29-1 and TRBJ1-2; TRBD1 agrees at 9 bases. Germline CDR1 reads SQVTM; CDR2 reads ANQGSEA. The V gene end was trimmed by 7 bases and the J gene end by 8 bases; junction bases not matched to a gene: 5. CDR3 length: 11 residues. CDR3 region: CSAQGALGYTF. CDR3 nucleotide sequence: TGCAGCGCACAGGGGGCGCTGGGCTACACCTTC.

The chain links TRBV5-1 to TRBJ1-6; TRBD1 aligns across 8 bases. Looked up from germline, CDR1 is SGHRS and CDR2 is YFSETQ. The CDR3 covers 16 residues. The trim removed 5 bases at V and 7 bases at J, leaving 11 bases unmatched. CDR3 sequence reads: CASRGGPTGVNSPLHF. In DNA form, the CDR3 reads TGCGCCAGCAGAGGGGGACCGACAGGGGTGAATTCACCCCTCCACTTT.